The clone carrying this T cell receptor beta chain was recorded a few times. As yet, its antigen is unknown. The CDR3 contains 16 residues. Germline CDR1 MDHEN, CDR2 SYDVKM. V gave up 4 bases and J gave up 0 bases, with 13 bases separating them. The sample originates from a study of T cell repertoires in cytomegalovirus infection. Study-wide background: The authors used CMV epitopes that were HLA-C-restricted (recently identified) and HLA-B-restricted (well studied). Signatures in public TCR beta sequences pointed to both CMV infection and matching HLA type.

A single record per CDR3 protein comes from TCRdb applying MiXCR to the reads. The sample holds about 74,000 distinct CDR3 sequences, about 27% seen once. The origin of this receptor is a human donor in good health (CMV status not recorded). Some clones in this sample may be carry-over from other donors' samples. The chain couples TRBV28 to TRBJ1-5; D gene uncertain. The source material was CD8+ T cells from cultured PBMCs, sampled from culture after CMV antigen stimulation. Here the CDR3 reads CASSSVRSYSNQPQHF. The CDR3 region has the DNA TGTGCCAGCAGTTCTGTGCGTTCTTATAGCAATCAGCCCCAGCATTTT.